This TCR beta chain was recorded in a study of neurological immune-mediated disorders. In its sample, this clonotype was seen many times. An end of the junction differs from the germline gene, which may be a read error. 5'RACE generated cDNA with 10-nucleotide random UMIs. TCRdb re-analysed the 5' RACE reads in MiXCR, keeping a single row per CDR3 protein. The sample lists more than 50,000 distinct CDR3 sequences; around 5.2% were seen once. Germline V gene data show CDR1 as SSHAT and CDR2 as FNYEAQ (reference sequence). This CDR3 has 13 residues. Sequencing was performed on PBMCs. The sequence was obtained from a woman aged 30 to 39 with multiple sclerosis. The genes are TRBV7-7 and TRBJ2-7; D assignment may be TRBD1 or TRBD2 (5 bases each). CDR3 protein: CASSLGERTEQYF. Here the CDR3 DNA reads TGTGCTAGCAGCTTAGGGGAGCGGACGGAGCAGTACTTC.